The clone carrying this T cell receptor beta chain was seen only a few times. This sample stems from a study of blood T cells in healthy people across ages. The wider study: Roughly one uniquely barcoded beta molecule per two T cells was captured.

Each sample gave at least 6 million isolated PBMCs. Extracted total RNA amounted to at least 5.5 micrograms for each sample. For the second PCR, which ran for 7 to 11 cycles, a sample-barcoded 5' primer and a J-beta primer mix were used. MiXCR, applied by TCRdb to the 5' RACE reads, yields one record per CDR3 protein. The repertoire holds about 930,000 distinct CDR3 sequences, with roughly 29% as singletons. These data also featured in a second study, about T cells of mothers and their children. From that report: From each mother came over 9.5 million TCR beta CDR3 reads, and from each child came a few million.

The sequenced sample was blood. The source is a woman between 40 and 50 years old in good health.

This chain's CDR3 is CASSPQGQGGHEQYF. In DNA form, the CDR3 reads TGTGCCAGCTCACCCCAGGGACAGGGGGGCCACGAGCAGTACTTC. The chain is built from TRBV18 and TRBJ2-7, with TRBD1 matching over 11 bases. Losses at the gene ends were 3 bases for V and 5 bases for J; bases not matched to a gene: 6. The CDR3 length is 15 residues. Germline loops: CDR1 KGHSH, CDR2 LQKENI.